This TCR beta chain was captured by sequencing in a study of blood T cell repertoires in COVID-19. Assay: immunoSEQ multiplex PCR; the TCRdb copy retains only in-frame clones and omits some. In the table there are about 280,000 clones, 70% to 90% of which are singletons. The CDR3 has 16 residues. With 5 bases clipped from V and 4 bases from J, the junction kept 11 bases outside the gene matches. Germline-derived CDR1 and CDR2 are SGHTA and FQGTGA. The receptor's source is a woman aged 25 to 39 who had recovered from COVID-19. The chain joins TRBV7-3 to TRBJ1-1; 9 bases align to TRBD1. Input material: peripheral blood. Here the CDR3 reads CASSVSGTGWATEAFF. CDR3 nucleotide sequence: TGTGCCAGCAGCGTCTCCGGGACAGGGTGGGCCACTGAAGCTTTCTTT.